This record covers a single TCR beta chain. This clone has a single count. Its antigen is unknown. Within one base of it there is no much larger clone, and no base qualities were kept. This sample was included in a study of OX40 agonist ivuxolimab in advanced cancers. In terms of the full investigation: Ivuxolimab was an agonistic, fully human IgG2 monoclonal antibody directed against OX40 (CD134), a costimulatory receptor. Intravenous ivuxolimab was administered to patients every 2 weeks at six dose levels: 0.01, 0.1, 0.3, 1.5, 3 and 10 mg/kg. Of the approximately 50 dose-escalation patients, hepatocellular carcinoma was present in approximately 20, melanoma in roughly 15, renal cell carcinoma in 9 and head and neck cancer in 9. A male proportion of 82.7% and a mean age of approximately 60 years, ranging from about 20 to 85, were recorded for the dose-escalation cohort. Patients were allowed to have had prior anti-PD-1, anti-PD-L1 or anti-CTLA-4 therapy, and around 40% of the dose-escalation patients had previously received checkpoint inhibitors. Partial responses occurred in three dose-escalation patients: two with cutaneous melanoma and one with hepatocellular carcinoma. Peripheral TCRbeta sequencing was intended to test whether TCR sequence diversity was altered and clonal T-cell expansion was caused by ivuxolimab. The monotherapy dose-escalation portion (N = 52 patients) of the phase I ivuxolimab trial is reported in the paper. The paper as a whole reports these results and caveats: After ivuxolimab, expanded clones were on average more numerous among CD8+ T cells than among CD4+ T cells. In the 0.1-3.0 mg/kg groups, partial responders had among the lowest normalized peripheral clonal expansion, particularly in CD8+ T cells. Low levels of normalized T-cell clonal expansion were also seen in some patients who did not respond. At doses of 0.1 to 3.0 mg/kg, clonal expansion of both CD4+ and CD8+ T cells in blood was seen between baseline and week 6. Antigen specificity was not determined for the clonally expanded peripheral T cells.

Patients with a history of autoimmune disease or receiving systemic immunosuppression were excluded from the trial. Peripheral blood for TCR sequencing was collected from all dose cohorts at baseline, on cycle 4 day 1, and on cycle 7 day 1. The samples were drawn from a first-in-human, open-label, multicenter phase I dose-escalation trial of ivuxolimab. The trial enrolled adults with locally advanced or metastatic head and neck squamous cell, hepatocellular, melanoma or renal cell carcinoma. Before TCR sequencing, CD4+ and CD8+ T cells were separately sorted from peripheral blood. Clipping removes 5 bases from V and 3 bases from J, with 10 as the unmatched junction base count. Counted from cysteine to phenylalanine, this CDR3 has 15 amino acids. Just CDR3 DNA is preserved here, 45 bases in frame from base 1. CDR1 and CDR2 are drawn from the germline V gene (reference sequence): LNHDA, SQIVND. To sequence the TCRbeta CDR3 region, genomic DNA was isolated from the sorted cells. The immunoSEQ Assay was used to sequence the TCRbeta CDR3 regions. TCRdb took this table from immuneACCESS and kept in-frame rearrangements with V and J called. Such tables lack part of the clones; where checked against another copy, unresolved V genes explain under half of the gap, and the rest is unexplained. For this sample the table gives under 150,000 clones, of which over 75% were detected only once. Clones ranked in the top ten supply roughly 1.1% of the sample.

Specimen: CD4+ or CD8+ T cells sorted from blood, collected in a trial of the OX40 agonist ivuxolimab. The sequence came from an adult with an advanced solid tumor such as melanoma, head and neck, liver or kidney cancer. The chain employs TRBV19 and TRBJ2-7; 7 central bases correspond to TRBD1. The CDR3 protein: CASSAPGQVLYEQYF. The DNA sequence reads TGTGCCAGTAGTGCCCCCGGACAGGTTCTCTACGAGCAGTACTTC. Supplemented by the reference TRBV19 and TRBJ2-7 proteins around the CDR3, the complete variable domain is DGGITQSPKYLFRKEGQNVTLSCEQNLNHDAMYWYRQDPGQGLRLIYYSQIVNDFQKGDIAEGYSVSREKKESFPLTVTSAQKNPTAFYLCASSAPGQVLYEQYFGPGTRLTVT.